A selection of T cell receptor beta chains follows, all from one sample in a study of technical replicates of blood from a handful of donors. The method was immunoSEQ multiplex PCR; TCRdb's version includes in-frame clones alone and lacks a portion of them. The table shows more than 65,000 clones, with approximately 94% occurring only once. Sequencing was done on a sample of T cells isolated from PBMCs. Every receptor here comes from a human donor in good health. Each CDR3 is given with its conserved first and last residue. Where a row states a size, it is once, few, many or the class of an expanded clone; other rows omit it.

j_call	v_call	clone_size	cdr3_aa
TRBJ1-1	TRBV9	NA	CASSPQGQVLNTEAFF
TRBJ1-1	TRBV11-3	NA	CASSSRTGTENTEAFF
TRBJ1-1	TRBV19	NA	CASSNRDFKLTEAFF
TRBJ2-1	TRBV5-1	NA	CASSLGWRRTEGNEQFF
TRBJ1-2	TRBV5-6	NA	CASSLAQVESYGYTF
TRBJ2-1	TRBV11-2	once	CASSPAASTYNEQFF
TRBJ1-5	TRBV5-6	NA	CASSLGQGAMGNQPQHF
TRBJ2-7	TRBV27	NA	CASAGGRYEQYF
TRBJ2-2	TRBV9	NA	CASSPNRVSYTGELFF
TRBJ2-3	TRBV10-2	NA	CASSVRGRSTDTQYF
TRBJ2-1	TRBV6-1	NA	CASSWDRWVNEQFF
TRBJ2-7	TRBV28	NA	CASSRSYYEQYF
TRBJ1-2	TRBV29-1	NA	CSVRNWEGTVSYGYTF
TRBJ1-5	TRBV19	NA	CASSTGQGSYQPQHF
TRBJ1-5	TRBV5-6	NA	CASSLTGGTNQPQHF
TRBJ2-1	TRBV7-9	NA	CASSLDSLAGLNEQFF
TRBJ1-1	TRBV5-6	NA	CASSPVGGAEAFF
TRBJ1-1	TRBV4-3	NA	CASSQEDWTGGEDTEAFF
TRBJ2-5	TRBV5-6	NA	CASSRFGRLAEETQYF
TRBJ2-2	TRBV5-6	NA	CASSGTSGTGELFF
TRBJ1-2	TRBV23-1	NA	CASSAFRGPNF
TRBJ2-1	TRBV7-2	NA	CASSSLAGGRFHEQFF
TRBJ2-2	TRBV7-8	NA	CASSLPGLADITGELFF
TRBJ2-2	TRBV6-1	NA	CASSALGQGAGELFF
TRBJ1-5	TRBV2	NA	CASSVGTGENQPQHF
TRBJ1-2	TRBV6-1	NA	CASSPDRVYGYTF
TRBJ1-2	TRBV28	NA	CASSPKQGINYGYTF
TRBJ2-7	TRBV13	NA	CASSLGGTGGYEQYF
TRBJ2-1	TRBV5-1	NA	CASSTRDRGPNEQFF
TRBJ2-7	TRBV7-2	NA	CASSSNGLAGGNTYEQYF
TRBJ1-2	TRBV15	NA	CATSRATDSDGYTF
TRBJ1-5	TRBV2	NA	CASSEGTATGNQPQHF
TRBJ2-7	TRBV30	NA	CAWSVSSYEQYF
TRBJ2-7	TRBV9	NA	CASSVGGRGSYEQYF
TRBJ1-4	TRBV4-2	NA	CASSQDRGGEKLFF
TRBJ2-2	TRBV6-5	NA	CASSKLRDTTGELFF
TRBJ2-2	TRBV5-4	NA	CASSLTTTGELFF
TRBJ2-1	TRBV5-1	NA	CASSLTGLAGVEQFF
TRBJ2-7	TRBV9	NA	CASSLGTRPEQYF
TRBJ2-7	TRBV7-7	NA	CASSGGQGNSYEQYF
TRBJ1-1	TRBV29-1	NA	CSVAGGRLEAFF
TRBJ1-2	TRBV2	NA	CASMVSEGVVGYTF
TRBJ2-1	TRBV30	once	CAWSVLAGNEQFF
TRBJ2-7	TRBV29-1	NA	CSVVTASSYEQYF
TRBJ2-7	TRBV4-1	NA	CASSLGQHYEQYF
TRBJ1-2	TRBV19	NA	CASSMGQGLNYGYTF
TRBJ2-1	TRBV4-1	NA	CASSQAGAGTGDRGNEQFF
TRBJ1-5	TRBV15	NA	CATSQTGLQPQHF
TRBJ2-7	TRBV28	NA	CASSLAGGPSYEQYF
TRBJ2-7	TRBV7-2	NA	CASSLRRASYEQYF
TRBJ1-1	TRBV6-5	NA	CASSYIIAGATEAFF
TRBJ1-2	TRBV4-2	NA	CASSLWGGYTF
TRBJ2-6	TRBV29-1	NA	CSVAGSSGANVLTF
TRBJ2-6	TRBV6-1	NA	CASSEGQGAGANVLTF
TRBJ1-4	TRBV27	once	CASTNTWDRSNEKLFF
TRBJ2-1	TRBV4-3	NA	CASSQDWDRYNEQFF
TRBJ1-1	TRBV30	NA	CAWTKTGGVGEAFF
TRBJ1-3	TRBV4-2	once	CASSQIEGSSGNTIYF